The present entry profiles one T cell receptor (beta chain) with its context. Its specificity is unknown. The length of the CDR3 is 17 residues. The V segment lost 1 base and the J segment 7 bases; nucleotides outside the gene matches: 11. CDR1 is DFQATT and CDR2 is SNEGSKA in the germline V gene (reference sequence). This sample stems from a study of response to subunit inactivated influenza vaccine. Study observations and caveats: Authors suggested each seasonal influenza vaccination recruits few new T cells.

One entry per CDR3 protein, called by TCRdb with MiXCR from the RT-PCR reads. The profile shows around 480,000 distinct CDR3 sequences, approximately 15% of them singletons. The source material was CD4+ T cells sorted from PBMCs, sampled less than 30 months after vaccination. The V and J genes are TRBV20-1 and TRBJ2-2, with TRBD2 matching 11 bases. The receptor was isolated from a man in his fifties or sixties who received an inactivated influenza vaccine. The CDR3 coding sequence is TGCAGTGCTAGAGTGTTAGCGGGGGGGCTAAGTAACGGGGAGCTGTTTTTT. Amino acid sequence: CSARVLAGGLSNGELFF.